Described below is a single T cell receptor beta chain sequence and its context. What it binds is unknown. The assay was immunoSEQ multiplex PCR, and TCRdb's table has in-frame clones only and misses some. This sample has 2 million to 2.5 million clones; approximately 94% occur once, and the top ten carry roughly 0.13%. The J segment lost 5 bases and the V segment lost 4 bases, leaving 7 bases of the junction unmatched. Germline V gene data show CDR1 as MNHEY and CDR2 as SVGAGI. The CDR3 length is 15 residues. The data derive from a study of shared clonotypes between healthy human individuals. Whole-study results and caveats: Against clonotypes common to all four donors, non-shared ones had lower generation probabilities. Among donors, sharing of clonotypes was expected to be affected by sequencing depth. What naive subsets generally showed was a larger estimated richness than memory subsets showed.

The origin of this receptor is a man aged 18 to 29 in good health. The sequenced material came from naive CD4+ T cells sorted from blood. Documented subset: CD45RA+ positively selected. V usage is TRBV6-5 and J usage is TRBJ1-2, with 10 positions matching TRBD1. This CDR3 is CASSWTTGGAYGYTF. The CDR3 nucleotides read TGTGCCAGCAGTTGGACGACAGGGGGCGCTTATGGCTACACCTTC.